This entry lists 17 T cell receptor beta chains sequenced from one sample in a study of sequential checkpoint blockade in melanoma. Treatment described: randomized to nivolumab then ipilimumab (arm A) or the reverse (arm B). The repertoire was sequenced with immunoSEQ multiplex PCR; TCRdb's copy has only in-frame clones and lacks some. The table records roughly 29,000 clones, over 80% of them present only once. The material was CD8+ T cells sorted from blood (inferred from file names), obtained from a patient given nivolumab and ipilimumab in sequence. These TCRs come from a human donor with melanoma.

The chain employs TRBV28 and TRBJ2-2, with D possibly matching TRBD1 (8 bases). In germline, CDR1 is MDHEN, CDR2 SYDVKM. This CDR3 spans 16 amino acids. Trimming took 4 bases from V and 4 from J, leaving 16 bases between them. The CDR3 DNA reads as TGTGCCAGCAGTTCCCTGACAGGGGAGGGCACCGGGGAGCTGTTTTTT. Translated, it gives CASSSLTGEGTGELFF. The full variable domain, in which reference TRBV28 and TRBJ2-2 provide the parts outside the CDR3, is DVKVTQSSRYLVKRTGEKVFLECVQDMDHENMFWYRQDPGLGLRLIYFSYDVKMKEKGDIPEGYSVSREKKERFSLILESASTNQTSMYLCASSSLTGEGTGELFFGEGSRLTVL.

This rearrangement joins TRBV2 to TRBJ1-3, with D hard to call. The J call may be faulty, since TRBJ2-2 better matches the DNA end. CDR1 is SNHLY and CDR2 is FYNNEI in the germline V gene. The CDR3 covers 13 residues. The CDR3 bases are TGTGCCAGCAGTGGGGAGAACACCGGGGAGCTGTTTTTT. As protein: CASSGENTGELFF.

The gene calls are TRBV27 and TRBJ2-5; TRBD2 agrees at 8 bases. The DNA end is more similar to TRBJ2-7, so the J call may be wrong. CDR1 and CDR2 from the germline V gene are MNHEY and SMNVEV (reference sequence). This CDR3 is 14 amino acids long. The CDR3 here is CASKPSGPSYEQYF. The DNA of the CDR3 is TGTGCCAGCAAACCTAGCGGGCCCTCCTACGAGCAGTACTTC.

The chain has TRBV4-1 and TRBJ1-2; no clear D gene. Trimming removed 5 bases at V and 3 bases at J, with 7 bases between. Germline V gene data show CDR1 as MGHRA and CDR2 as YSYEKL. This CDR3 has 12 amino acids. The CDR3 protein is CASSSGDYGYTF. Here the CDR3 DNA reads TGCGCCAGCAGCTCAGGTGACTATGGCTACACCTTC.

This clone was recorded only once. The chain links TRBV6-5 to TRBJ1-5, with D possibly TRBD1 on 6 matching bases. Germline CDR1 and CDR2: MNHEY and SVGAGI. Trimming took 5 bases from V and 2 from J, leaving 13 bases between them. There are 15 residues in the CDR3. The CDR3 reads CASSTKNRGNQPQHF. CDR3 DNA sequence: TGTGCCAGCAGTACCAAAAACAGGGGCAATCAGCCCCAGCATTTT.

The chain carries TRBV7-9 and TRBJ2-1, with D hard to call. The CDR3 length is 14 residues. Germline-derived CDR1 and CDR2 are SEHNR and FQNEAQ (reference sequence). V was clipped by 7 bases and J by 5 bases, with 15 bases between them. This chain's CDR3 is CASMLSSLDNEQFF. The CDR3, as DNA: TGTGCCAGCATGCTCTCTAGTTTGGACAATGAGCAGTTCTTC.

The V call is TRBV5-4, the J call TRBJ1-2; TRBD1 matches 12 bases. Trimming cost V 4 bases and J 8 bases; bases outside gene matches: 9. The CDR3 consists of 15 residues. CDR1 SGHNT and CDR2 YYREEE come from the germline V gene (reference sequence). CDR3 coding DNA: TGTGCCAGCAGCCGGGACACCGGGACAGGGGGCGGCTACACCTTC. Protein: CASSRDTGTGGGYTF.

The rearrangement links TRBV4-3 to TRBJ2-3; 9 bases match TRBD2. Germline CDR1 and CDR2: LGHNA and YSLEER. CDR3 length: 18 amino acids. J was trimmed by 0 bases and V by 0 bases; bases with no gene match: 7. The CDR3 is CASSQEIAGAPSTDTQYF. In nucleotides, the CDR3 is TGCGCCAGCAGCCAAGAAATAGCGGGAGCTCCAAGCACAGATACGCAGTATTTT.

A few counts support this clone. This chain uses TRBV9 with TRBJ1-6; D might be TRBD1 (6 bases). Germline V gene data show CDR1 as SGDLS and CDR2 as YYNGEE. The CDR3 totals 18 residues. V was pared by 3 bases and J by 0 bases, with 16 bases between. CDR3 loop: CASSDKDRHSSYNSPLHF. CDR3 DNA sequence: TGTGCCAGCAGCGATAAGGACAGACATAGCTCCTATAATTCACCCCTCCACTTT.

The chain combines TRBV10-2 with TRBJ1-1, with unresolved D. Trimming removed 3 bases from V and 6 bases from J, with 14 bases in between. Germline CDR1 is WSHSY and CDR2 is SAAADI. The CDR3 contains 14 residues. CDR3 sequence reads: CASSDGDDSAEAFF. The CDR3 DNA reads TGCGCCAGCAGTGACGGGGATGATTCCGCTGAAGCTTTCTTT.

This rearrangement joins TRBV9 to TRBJ2-7; D might be TRBD1 (6 bases). V lost 3 bases and J lost 2, with 15 bases in between. CDR3 length: 15 residues. Germline V gene data show CDR1 as SGDLS and CDR2 as YYNGEE. DNA for the CDR3: TGTGCCAGCAGCGGGGGGCAGGGGTCCCCCTACGAGCAGTACTTC. Protein product: CASSGGQGSPYEQYF.

This clone was seen a few times. This specimen includes other DNA sequences encoding the same CDR3. V and J are TRBV28 and TRBJ2-3, with D hard to call. Trimming removed 3 bases from V and 1 base from J, with 8 bases in between. The CDR3 is made up of 14 amino acids. Germline lookup yields CDR1 MDHEN and CDR2 SYDVKM. The CDR3 DNA follows: TGTGCCAGCAGTTTCGTGGCAGGCACAGATACGCAGTATTTT. Translated: CASSFVAGTDTQYF.

The chain joins TRBV6-6 to TRBJ2-7; the match to TRBD1 covers 7 bases. This CDR3 is 14 amino acids long. In germline, CDR1 is MNHNY, CDR2 SVGAGI (reference sequence). With V trimmed by 7 bases and J by 3 bases, 9 bases remained unmatched. CDR3 in amino acids: CASNWAAGGYEQYF. CDR3 nucleotides: TGTGCCAGCAACTGGGCGGCAGGGGGCTACGAGCAGTACTTC.

The chain combines TRBV6-1 with TRBJ2-7; 9 bases agree with TRBD1. V lost 9 bases and J lost 3; bases outside the gene matches: 12. Germline CDR1 reads MNHNS; CDR2 reads SASEGT. The CDR3 is 15 residues long. The CDR3 spells CARRPTGQGDYEQYF. CDR3 DNA: TGTGCCAGACGACCTACGGGACAGGGAGACTACGAGCAGTACTTC.

The genes are TRBV27 and TRBJ1-1; D may be TRBD1 (5 bases). Looked up from germline, CDR1 is MNHEY and CDR2 is SMNVEV (reference sequence). Trimming cost V 6 bases and J 6 bases, with 14 bases left between them. This CDR3 has 13 amino acids. CDR3 residues: CASRFSGVAEAFF. The CDR3 region has the DNA TGTGCCAGCAGATTTTCGGGGGTCGCTGAAGCTTTCTTT.

The chain combines TRBV7-8 with TRBJ2-7; 7 bases fit TRBD2. The germline CDR1 and CDR2 sequences are SGHVS and FQNEAQ. Unmatched junction bases numbered 5, after V lost 3 bases and J lost 3 bases. CDR3 length: 14 residues. The chain's CDR3 is CASSLSGRLYEQYF. CDR3 sequence (DNA): TGTGCCAGCAGCTTGTCCGGGAGGCTCTACGAGCAGTACTTC.

CDR3 bases: TGTGCCAGCAGCGTAGGGAGCGGGAGAGAGCAGTTCTTC. Amino acids: CASSVGSGREQFF. V and J are TRBV9 and TRBJ2-1, with 8 bases lining up with TRBD2. The germline V gene encodes CDR1 SGDLS and CDR2 YYNGEE. Trimming cost V 0 bases and J 10 bases; bases outside gene matches: 3. The CDR3 is 13 amino acids.